One sample yielded the 2 T cell receptor beta chains listed below, sequenced in a study of cytomegalovirus exposure and HLA in healthy donors. PCR employed 60 Vbeta and 13 Jbeta primers. Clones were read by immunoSEQ multiplex PCR, and TCRdb kept only the in-frame ones, dropping some. The table includes 180,000 or so clones, 60% to 85% detected once. Sequencing used PBMCs. Receptors were obtained from a female donor in good health and CMV-seronegative.

The chain combines TRBV6-5 with TRBJ2-1; the match to TRBD2 covers 7 bases. Germline V CDR1 and CDR2: MNHEY, SVGAGI. V shed 0 bases, J shed 5 bases, and the junction held 4 bases outside the gene matches. The CDR3 consists of 15 residues. CDR3 protein: CASSYSRDYNNEQFF. The CDR3 coding sequence is TGTGCCAGCAGTTACTCGAGGGACTACAACAATGAGCAGTTCTTC.

The chain has TRBV12-5 and TRBJ1-1; the D is unclear. CDR1 is LGHNT and CDR2 is FRNRAP in the germline V gene. Trimming shortened V by 6 bases and J by 1 base, and 9 bases separated the two germline ends. The CDR3 is made up of 13 amino acids. The CDR3 protein is CASGLRENTEAFF. As DNA, the CDR3 is TGTGCTAGTGGATTACGGGAGAACACTGAAGCTTTCTTT.